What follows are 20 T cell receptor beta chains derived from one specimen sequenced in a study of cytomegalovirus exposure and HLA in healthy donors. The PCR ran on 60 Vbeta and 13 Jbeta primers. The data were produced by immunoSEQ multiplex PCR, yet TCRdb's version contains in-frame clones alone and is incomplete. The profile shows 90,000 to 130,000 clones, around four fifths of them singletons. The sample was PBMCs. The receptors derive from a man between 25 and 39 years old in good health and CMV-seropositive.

Here the CDR3 DNA reads TGTGCCAGCAGTTTCCACGGACAGGCCTACGAGCAGTACTTC. It encodes CASSFHGQAYEQYF. The J gene is TRBJ2-7, the V gene TRBV27; 7 bases map to TRBD1. Germline CDR1 reads MNHEY; CDR2 reads SMNVEV (reference sequence). The length of the CDR3 is 14 residues. V trimming: 3 bases; J trimming: 2 bases; junction bases outside the gene matches: 4.

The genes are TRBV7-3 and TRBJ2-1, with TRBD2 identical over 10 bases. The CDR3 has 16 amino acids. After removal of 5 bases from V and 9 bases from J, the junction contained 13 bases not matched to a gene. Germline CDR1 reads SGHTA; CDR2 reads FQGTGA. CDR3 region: CASSPREASGGGEQFF. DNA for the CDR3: TGTGCCAGCAGCCCTAGGGAGGCTAGCGGGGGTGGTGAGCAGTTCTTC.

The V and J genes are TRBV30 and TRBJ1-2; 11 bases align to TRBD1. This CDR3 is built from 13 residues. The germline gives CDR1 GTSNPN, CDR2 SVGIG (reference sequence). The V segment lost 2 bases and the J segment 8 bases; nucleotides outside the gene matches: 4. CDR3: CAWSPDRGHGYTF. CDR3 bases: TGTGCCTGGAGTCCGGACAGGGGGCACGGCTACACCTTC.

In DNA form, the CDR3 reads TGTGCCAGTAGTGTCAACCGGGACAGGAACACTGAAGCTTTCTTT. Translating it yields CASSVNRDRNTEAFF. This chain joins TRBV19 and TRBJ1-1; 7 nucleotides line up with TRBD1. The CDR3 is 15 residues long. The ends lost 5 bases at V and 1 base at J; junction bases unmatched: 7. Germline V gene data show CDR1 as LNHDA and CDR2 as SQIVND (reference sequence). Variable domain in full (rest from reference TRBV19 and TRBJ1-1): DGGITQSPKYLFRKEGQNVTLSCEQNLNHDAMYWYRQDPGQGLRLIYYSQIVNDFQKGDIAEGYSVSREKKESFPLTVTSAQKNPTAFYLCASSVNRDRNTEAFFGQGTRLTVV.

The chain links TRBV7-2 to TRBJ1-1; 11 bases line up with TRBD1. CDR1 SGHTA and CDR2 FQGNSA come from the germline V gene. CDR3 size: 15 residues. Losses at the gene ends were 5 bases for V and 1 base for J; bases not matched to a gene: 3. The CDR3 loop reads CASSPGTGGNTEAFF. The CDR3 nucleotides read TGTGCCAGCAGCCCAGGGACAGGGGGGAACACTGAAGCTTTCTTT.

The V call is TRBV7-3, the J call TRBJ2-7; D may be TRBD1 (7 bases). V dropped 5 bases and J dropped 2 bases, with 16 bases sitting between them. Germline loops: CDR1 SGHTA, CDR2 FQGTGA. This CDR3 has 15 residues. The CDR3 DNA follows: TGTGCCAGCAGCGAGGGGGCGGGGCCAACCTACGAGCAGTACTTC. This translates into CASSEGAGPTYEQYF.

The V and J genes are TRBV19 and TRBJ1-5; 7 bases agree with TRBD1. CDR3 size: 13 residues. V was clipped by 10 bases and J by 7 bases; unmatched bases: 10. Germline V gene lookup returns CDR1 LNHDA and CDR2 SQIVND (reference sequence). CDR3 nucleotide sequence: TGTGCCACCGATTCGACAGGGAACCAGCCCCAGCATTTT. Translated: CATDSTGNQPQHF.

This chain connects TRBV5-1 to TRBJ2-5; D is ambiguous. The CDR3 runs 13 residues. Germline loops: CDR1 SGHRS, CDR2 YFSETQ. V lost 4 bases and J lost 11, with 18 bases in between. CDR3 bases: TGCGCCAGCAGCCAAACAGAGAGATCTGAGCAGTACTTC. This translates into CASSQTERSEQYF.

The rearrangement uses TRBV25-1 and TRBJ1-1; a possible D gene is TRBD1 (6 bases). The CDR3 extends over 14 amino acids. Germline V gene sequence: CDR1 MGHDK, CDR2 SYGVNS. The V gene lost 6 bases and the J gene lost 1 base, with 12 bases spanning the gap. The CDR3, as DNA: TGTGCCAGCAGAGATTCAGGGGCGAACACTGAAGCTTTCTTT. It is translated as CASRDSGANTEAFF.

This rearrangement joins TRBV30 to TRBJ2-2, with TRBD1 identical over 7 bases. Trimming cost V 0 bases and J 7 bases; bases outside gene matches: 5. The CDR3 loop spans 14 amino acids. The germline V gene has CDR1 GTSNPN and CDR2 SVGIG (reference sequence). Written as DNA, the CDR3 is TGTGCCTGGAGTGTTCAGGGGGTTGGCGGGGAGCTGTTTTTT. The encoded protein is CAWSVQGVGGELFF.

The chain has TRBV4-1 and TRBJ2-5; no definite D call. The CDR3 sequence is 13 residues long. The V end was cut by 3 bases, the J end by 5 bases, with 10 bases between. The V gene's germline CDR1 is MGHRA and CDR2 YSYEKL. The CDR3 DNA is TGCGCCAGCAGCCAGCTCCCCCGGGAGACCCAGTACTTC. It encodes CASSQLPRETQYF.

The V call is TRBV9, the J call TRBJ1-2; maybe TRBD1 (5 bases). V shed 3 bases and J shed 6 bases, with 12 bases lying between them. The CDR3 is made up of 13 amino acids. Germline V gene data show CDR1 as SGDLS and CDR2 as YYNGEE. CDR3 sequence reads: CASSAQGTHGYTF. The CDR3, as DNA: TGTGCCAGCAGCGCGCAGGGTACCCATGGCTACACCTTC.

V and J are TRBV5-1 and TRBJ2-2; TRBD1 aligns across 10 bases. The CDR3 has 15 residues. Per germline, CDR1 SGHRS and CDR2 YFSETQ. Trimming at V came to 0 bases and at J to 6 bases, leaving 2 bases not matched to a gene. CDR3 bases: TGCGCCAGCAGCTTGGGACAGGGGGCCCCCGGGGAGCTGTTTTTT. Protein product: CASSLGQGAPGELFF.

The DNA of the CDR3 is TGTGCCAGCAGTTATACTGCTAGCACAGATACGCAGTATTTT. This translates into CASSYTASTDTQYF. The V call is TRBV6-7, the J call TRBJ2-3, with D uncertain. TRBV6-7 has ORF status, its function being uncertain. The ends were cut back, 3 bases at V and 0 bases at J, with 7 bases in the middle. CDR3 length equals 14 residues.

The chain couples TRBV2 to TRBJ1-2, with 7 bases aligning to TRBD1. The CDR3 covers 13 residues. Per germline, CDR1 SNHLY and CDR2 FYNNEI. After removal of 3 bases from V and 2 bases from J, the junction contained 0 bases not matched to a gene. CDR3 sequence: CASSDRGNYGYTF. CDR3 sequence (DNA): TGTGCCAGCAGTGACAGGGGGAACTATGGCTACACCTTC.

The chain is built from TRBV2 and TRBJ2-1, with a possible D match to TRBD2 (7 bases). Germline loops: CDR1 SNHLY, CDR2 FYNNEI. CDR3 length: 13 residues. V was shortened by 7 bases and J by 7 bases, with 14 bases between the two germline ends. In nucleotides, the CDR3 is TGTGCCAGCACTGGGGGGGCCGTGAATGAGCAGTTCTTC. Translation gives CASTGGAVNEQFF.

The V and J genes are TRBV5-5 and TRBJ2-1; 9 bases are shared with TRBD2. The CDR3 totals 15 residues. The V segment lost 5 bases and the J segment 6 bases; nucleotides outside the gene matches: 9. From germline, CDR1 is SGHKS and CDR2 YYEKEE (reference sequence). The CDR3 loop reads CASRGRGGGANEQFF. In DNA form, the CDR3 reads TGTGCCAGCAGGGGGCGCGGCGGGGGGGCCAATGAGCAGTTCTTC.

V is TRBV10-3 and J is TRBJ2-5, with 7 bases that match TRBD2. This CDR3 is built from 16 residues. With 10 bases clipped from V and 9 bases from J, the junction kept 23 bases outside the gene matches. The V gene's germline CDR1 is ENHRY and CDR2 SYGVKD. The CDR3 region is CASGPVTGGFREAQYF. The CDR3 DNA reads TGTGCCAGCGGCCCTGTGACGGGGGGTTTTCGGGAGGCCCAGTACTTC.

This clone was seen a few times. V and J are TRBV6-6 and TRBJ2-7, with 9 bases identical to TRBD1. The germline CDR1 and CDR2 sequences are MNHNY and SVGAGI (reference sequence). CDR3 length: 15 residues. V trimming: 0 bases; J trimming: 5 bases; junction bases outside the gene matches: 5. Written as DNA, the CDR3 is TGTGCCAGCAGTTACTCGAGCGACAGGGGGGACGAGCAGTACTTC. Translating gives CASSYSSDRGDEQYF.

This CDR3 is CASSIGRKNTEAFF. CDR3 sequence (DNA): TGTGCCAGTAGTATCGGCAGGAAGAACACTGAAGCTTTCTTT. The chain combines TRBV19 with TRBJ1-1; D not resolved. V gave up 3 bases and J gave up 1 base, with 9 bases separating them. CDR1 LNHDA and CDR2 SQIVND come from the germline V gene (reference sequence). CDR3 size: 14 residues.